This T cell receptor (beta chain) was recorded in a study of T cells after yellow fever vaccination (dated by TCRdb to the late 2010s). Regarding the research as a whole: Libraries from fractions with low cell numbers were prepared with the SMART-Seq v4 Ultra Low Input RNA kit. To follow T-cell clones before and after both primary and booster YFV17D yellow fever vaccination, bulk TCR alpha and beta repertoires underwent longitudinal sequencing. The cohort comprised two healthy male donors, one aged 18 to 29 and one aged 30 to 40 years. Blood was collected at multiple timepoints before and after primary and secondary immunization, and bulk PBMC replicates and cell subsets were isolated.

This clonotype was observed a few times. Its recognized antigen is unknown. Per-base quality was not reported, and no clone a single base away is much larger than it. TCR cDNA was synthesized by 5'RACE template switching, through which a universal primer site and unique molecular identifiers were introduced. cDNA synthesis was primed from both the TCR alpha and TCR beta constant segments. Library amplification involved two PCR steps, and the second step added sample barcodes and sequencing adapters. Sequencing of the libraries was done on either Illumina HiSeq 2500 (2x100 bp) or NovaSeq (2x150 bp). For the original study's pipeline: Reads were demultiplexed and collapsed into UMI consensus sequences with MIGEC, and V(D)J alignment was performed with MiXCR. Vaccine-responding clonotypes were identified with edgeR using replicate PBMC samples, with FDR below 0.01 and a log2 fold change above 5 up to day 15 being required. Bulk clonotypes were assigned CD4 or CD8 identity according to which sequenced CD4 or CD8 repertoire held them at higher abundance. Through fastp at Q25 and MiXCR, TCRdb rebuilt clones from the public reads, retaining in-frame beta chains. Each entry merges the rows of one CDR3 protein and shows their most common DNA and genes. The V and J calls were not made by the authors but by TCRdb's processing. A total of some 550,000 distinct CDR3 sequences appear in this sample, 15% to 20% of them only once. 13% to 15% of the sample is in the top ten clones.

In the paper's terms, the treatment or condition label means: live attenuated yellow fever vaccine strain. Two biological replicates of bulk PBMCs were collected at each blood-draw timepoint. PBMCs were isolated from peripheral blood using a standard Ficoll-Paque protocol. RNA was extracted with TriZol from bulk PBMCs, CD4 and CD8 fractions, and dextramer-positive and dextramer-negative fractions. Results the study describes overall, beyond this receptor: After the booster, most clones that had expanded after primary vaccination were detected again (nearly 97% of CD4 and 88% of CD8), suggesting broad maintenance of memory. A small fraction of clonotypes appeared in both the CD4 and CD8 compartments, likely as a result of convergent recombination. Compared with the primary T-cell response, the secondary T-cell response was faster but weaker, reaching its peak on day 5 rather than on day 15. Only a couple of donors were included in the study, so the extent to which the findings can be generalized is limited. FACS-sorted repertoires could contain abundant contaminating clonotypes from the bulk population, so computational filtering was required.

The V end loses 7 bases and the J end loses 6 bases, and a stretch of 20 bases separates them. CDR1 and CDR2 (SGHRS, YFSETQ) derive from the germline V gene. Spanning cysteine to phenylalanine, the CDR3 consists of 15 amino acids. Only CDR3 DNA remains: 45 bases, in frame from the first base. This receptor chain uses TRBV5-1 and TRBJ2-1, with TRBD2 perhaps the D gene, on 5 matching bases. The clonotype comes from a man aged 30-40 years who received the YFV17D yellow fever vaccine. Material: PBMCs, obtained 15 days after the yellow fever booster vaccination. The DNA sequence follows: TGCGCCAGCTCCGGGCGGTTGGGGAGTTCCAATGAGCAGTTCTTC. The encoded protein is CASSGRLGSSNEQFF.